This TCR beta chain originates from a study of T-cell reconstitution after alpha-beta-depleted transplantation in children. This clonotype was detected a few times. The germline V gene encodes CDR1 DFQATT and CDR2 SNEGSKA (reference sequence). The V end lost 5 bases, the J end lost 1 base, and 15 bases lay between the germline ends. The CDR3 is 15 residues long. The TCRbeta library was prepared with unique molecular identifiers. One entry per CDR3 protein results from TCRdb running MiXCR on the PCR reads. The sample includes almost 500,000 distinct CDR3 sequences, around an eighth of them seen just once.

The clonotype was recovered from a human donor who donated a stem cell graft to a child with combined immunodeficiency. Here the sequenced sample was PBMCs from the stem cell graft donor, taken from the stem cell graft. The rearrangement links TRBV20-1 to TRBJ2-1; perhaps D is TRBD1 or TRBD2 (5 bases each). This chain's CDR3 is CSAGTPRGSYNEQFF. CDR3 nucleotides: TGCAGTGCTGGGACGCCTCGGGGTTCCTACAATGAGCAGTTCTTC.